This T cell receptor (beta chain) was observed in a study of blood T cell repertoires in COVID-19. Study information: Acute-phase and convalescent COVID-19 samples originated in the United States, Italy and Spain. Nucleic acid was either cDNA or gDNA, and it came from T cells, B-cell-depleted T cells, or PBMCs.

In the study's own analysis: Amplifying reference gene primers gave estimates of nucleated cell counts. The method was immunoSEQ multiplex PCR; TCRdb's version includes in-frame clones alone and lacks a portion of them. D and trimming come from the DNA, and the V and J calls and clone size come from that table. This sample has some 180,000 clones; around 76% occur once, and the top ten carry roughly 8%. Seattle patients were enrolled while actively infected and followed longitudinally. The CDR3 length is 14 residues. The sequence derives from a woman in her sixties or seventies with COVID-19, enrolled during active disease. V gene TRBV12-1 combines with J gene TRBJ1-6. TRBV12-1 is a recognized pseudogene. Sequencing was done on a sample of peripheral blood. CDR3 DNA sequence: TGTGCCAGCAGCCCCTGCTCCTATAATTCACCCCTCCACTTT. Its protein product is CASSPCSYNSPLHF.